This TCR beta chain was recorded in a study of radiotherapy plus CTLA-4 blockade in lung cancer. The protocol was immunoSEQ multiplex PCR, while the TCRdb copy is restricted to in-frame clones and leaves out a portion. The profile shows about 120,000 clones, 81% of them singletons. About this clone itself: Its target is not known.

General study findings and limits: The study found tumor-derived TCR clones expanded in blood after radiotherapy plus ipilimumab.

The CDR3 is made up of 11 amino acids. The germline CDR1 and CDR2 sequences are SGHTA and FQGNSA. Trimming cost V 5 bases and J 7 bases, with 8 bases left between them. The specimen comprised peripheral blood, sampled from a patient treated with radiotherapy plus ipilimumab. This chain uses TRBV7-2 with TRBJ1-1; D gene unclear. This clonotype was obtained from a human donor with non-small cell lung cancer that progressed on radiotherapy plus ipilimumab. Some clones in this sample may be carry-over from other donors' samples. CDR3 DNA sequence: TGTGCCAGCAGCCTATACAGTGAAGCTTTCTTT. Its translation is CASSLYSEAFF.